The source of this T cell receptor (beta chain) is a study of blood T cell repertoires in COVID-19. Study in general: Spain, Italy and the United States supplied samples that represented acute and convalescent COVID-19. PBMCs, B-cell-depleted T cells, or T cells were the source of the cDNA or gDNA that made up the material.

From germline, CDR1 is GTSNPN and CDR2 SVGIG (reference sequence). Trimming cost V 3 bases and J 6 bases; bases outside gene matches: 13. The CDR3 extends over 16 amino acids. Participants were aged 18 to 89 years, lived in 20 to 25 US areas, and enrolled virtually. Before being deemed recovered, Cohort 3 donors had two negative PCRs, clearance, or symptom resolution. The assay was immunoSEQ multiplex PCR, and TCRdb's table has in-frame clones only and misses some. Seen here are around 330,000 clones, around 89% observed once, and the top ten hold 9.5%. Sequenced: PBMCs or T cells enriched from blood (not recorded which). The sequence was obtained from a woman aged 40-49 years who had recovered from COVID-19. This chain joins TRBV30 and TRBJ1-4; 7 bases line up with TRBD1. The CDR3 DNA sequence: TGTGCCTGGAGCCCCTCCTTCCAGGGGGTAGATGAAAAACTGTTTTTT. This codes for CAWSPSFQGVDEKLFF. The whole variable domain, filled in from reference TRBV30 and TRBJ1-4, reads SQTIHQWPATLVQPVGSPLSLECTVEGTSNPNLYWYRQAAGRGLQLLFYSVGIGQISSEVPQNLSASRPQDRQFILSSKKLLLSDSGFYLCAWSPSFQGVDEKLFFGSGTQLSVL.